This passage covers 10 T cell receptor beta chains from one sample sequenced in a study of identical twins. TCRdb called the 5' RACE reads again in MiXCR, with one record for every CDR3 protein. The table has roughly 720,000 distinct CDR3 sequences, about 18% seen once. The same specimen was also included in a second study, on T cells expressing NK-cell markers.

The source material was PBMCs. The source is a woman aged 18 to 35 in good health.

This clonotype showed up just a few times. The gene calls are TRBV10-2 and TRBJ2-5; 7 positions match TRBD1. The germline V gene encodes CDR1 WSHSY and CDR2 SAAADI. V shed 7 bases, J shed 2 bases, and the junction held 4 bases outside the gene matches. CDR3 length: 13 residues. The DNA for the CDR3 is TGCGCCAGCAAGGCAGGGGGACAAGAGACCCAGTACTTC. Its protein product is CASKAGGQETQYF.

CDR3 nucleotide sequence: TGTGCCAGCAGCTTAGGTCCGAATTCCCCAGAGACCCAGTACTTC. As protein: CASSLGPNSPETQYF. V and J are TRBV11-2 and TRBJ2-5; no reliable D call. Trimming shortened V by 1 base and J by 4 bases, and 13 bases separated the two germline ends. The CDR3 covers 15 residues. Germline-derived CDR1 and CDR2 are SGHAT and FQNNGV.

The chain is built from TRBV7-2 and TRBJ1-1, with a weak D call TRBD1 (5 bases). The CDR3 covers 16 residues. V was cut by 5 bases and J by 2 bases, with 18 bases left in between. Germline lookup yields CDR1 SGHTA and CDR2 FQGNSA. The CDR3 reads CASSPLIRQFNTEAFF. The CDR3 region has the DNA TGTGCCAGCAGCCCATTAATCAGACAGTTTAACACTGAAGCTTTCTTT.

V is TRBV15 and J is TRBJ2-3, with 10 bases identical to TRBD2. CDR1 LNHNV and CDR2 YYDKDF come from the germline V gene (reference sequence). The junction had 18 bases not matched to a gene; V was cut back by 1 base and J by 5 bases. The CDR3 is made up of 20 amino acids. The CDR3 loop is CATSRVRSGGAHRGGDTQYF. The CDR3 coding sequence is TGTGCCACCAGCAGAGTCAGGAGCGGGGGGGCCCACCGTGGAGGAGATACGCAGTATTTT.

This chain connects TRBV3-1 to TRBJ2-1; 8 positions match TRBD2. The CDR3 loop spans 15 amino acids. Germline V gene sequence: CDR1 LGHDT, CDR2 YNNKEL (reference sequence). The junction had 6 bases not matched to a gene; V was cut back by 4 bases and J by 4 bases. The CDR3 protein is CASSLGAGEYNEQFF. DNA of the CDR3: TGTGCCAGCAGCCTGGGAGCGGGGGAGTACAATGAGCAGTTCTTC.

This clonotype was counted between two and nine times. The genes are TRBV7-9 and TRBJ2-2; D is unclear. The CDR3 sequence is 14 residues long. CDR1 and CDR2 (germline): SEHNR, FQNEAQ (reference sequence). Trimming took off 1 base at V and 6 bases at J, with 9 bases between the two ends. The CDR3 reads CASSLEWSAGELFF. CDR3 DNA: TGTGCCAGCAGCTTAGAATGGTCAGCCGGGGAGCTGTTTTTT.

V gene TRBV20-1 combines with J gene TRBJ1-1; no clear D gene. Trimming pared 0 bases from V and 0 bases from J, leaving 5 bases between. The CDR3 covers 13 residues. Looked up from germline, CDR1 is DFQATT and CDR2 is SNEGSKA (reference sequence). In nucleotides, the CDR3 is TGCAGTGCTAGAGACATGATGAACACTGAAGCTTTCTTT. Translated: CSARDMMNTEAFF.

This clonotype was detected a few times. The chain combines TRBV7-9 with TRBJ1-2; D perhaps matches TRBD1 (5 bases). The CDR3 runs to 14 residues. The V and J ends lost 7 bases and 0 bases respectively, with 12 bases between them. Looked up from germline, CDR1 is SEHNR and CDR2 is FQNEAQ (reference sequence). The CDR3 spells CASTSDSPNYGYTF. CDR3 in DNA: TGTGCCAGCACCTCCGACAGCCCTAACTATGGCTACACCTTC.

This rearrangement joins TRBV18 to TRBJ2-7; tentatively, D is TRBD1 (6 bases). Germline CDR1 reads KGHSH; CDR2 reads LQKENI. The CDR3 spans 13 residues. V lost 5 bases and J 5 bases, leaving 13 bases between the germline ends. DNA of the CDR3: TGTGCCAGCTCATCCCAACAGGGAGACGAGCAGTACTTC. It translates to CASSSQQGDEQYF.

This clonotype occurred many times. Here the CDR3 reads CSVGRVPYEQYF. CDR3 coding DNA: TGCAGCGTTGGGAGGGTTCCCTACGAGCAGTACTTC. The rearrangement links TRBV29-1 to TRBJ2-7, with a weak D call TRBD2 (6 bases). Between the trimmed V and J ends, which lost 4 bases and 2 bases, there was a span of 9 bases. Germline CDR1 is SQVTM and CDR2 is ANQGSEA. The CDR3 spans 12 residues.